This T cell receptor (beta chain) was sequenced during a study of cytotoxic CD8 clonotypes in ibrutinib-treated CLL. Study-level points and caveats: Public clonotypes were rare and shrank or held steady on treatment.

The CDR3 has 13 residues. The V gene lost 7 bases and the J gene lost 8 bases, with 17 bases spanning the gap. Germline CDR1 is MDHEN and CDR2 is SYDVKM. This clone was detected once. Its cognate antigen is unknown. Repertoires were generated with immunoSEQ multiplex PCR, while TCRdb's copy carries only in-frame clones and drops some. The sample lists more than 110,000 clones; roughly 76% were seen once. Sample: PBMCs, taken after 24 months of ibrutinib treatment. The origin of this receptor is a human donor with chronic lymphocytic leukemia. V gene TRBV28 combines with J gene TRBJ1-1, with D possibly matching TRBD1 (5 bases). The CDR3 coding sequence is TGTGCCAGCACCCAATACTTTACAGGAGAAGCTTTCTTT. Its translation: CASTQYFTGEAFF.